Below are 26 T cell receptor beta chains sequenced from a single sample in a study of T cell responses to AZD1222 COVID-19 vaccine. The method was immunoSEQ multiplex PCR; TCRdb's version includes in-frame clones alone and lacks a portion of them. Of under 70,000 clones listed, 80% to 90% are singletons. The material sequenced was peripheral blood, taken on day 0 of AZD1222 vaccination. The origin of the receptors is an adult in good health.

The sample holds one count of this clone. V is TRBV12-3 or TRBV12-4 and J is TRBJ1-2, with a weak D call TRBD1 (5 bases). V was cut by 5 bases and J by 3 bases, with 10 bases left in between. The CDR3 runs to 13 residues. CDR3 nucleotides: TGTGCCAGCAGTCCCGGGACGTACTATGGCTACACCTTC. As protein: CASSPGTYYGYTF.

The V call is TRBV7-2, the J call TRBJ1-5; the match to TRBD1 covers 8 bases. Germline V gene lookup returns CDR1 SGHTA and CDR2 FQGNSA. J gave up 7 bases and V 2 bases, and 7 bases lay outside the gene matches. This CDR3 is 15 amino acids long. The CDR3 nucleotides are TGTGCCAGCAGCTTAAGGCAGGGGGCCCGACAGCCCCAGCATTTT. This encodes CASSLRQGARQPQHF.

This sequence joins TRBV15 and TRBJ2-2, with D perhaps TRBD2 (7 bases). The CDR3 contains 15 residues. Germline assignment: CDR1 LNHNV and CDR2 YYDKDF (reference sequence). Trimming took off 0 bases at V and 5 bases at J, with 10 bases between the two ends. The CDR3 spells CATSRDRGATGELFF. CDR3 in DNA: TGTGCCACCAGCAGAGATCGGGGGGCGACCGGGGAGCTGTTTTTT.

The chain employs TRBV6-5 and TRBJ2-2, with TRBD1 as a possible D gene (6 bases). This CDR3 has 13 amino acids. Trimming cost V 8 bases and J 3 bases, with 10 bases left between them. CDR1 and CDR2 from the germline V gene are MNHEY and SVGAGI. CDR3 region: CASRDTDTGELFF. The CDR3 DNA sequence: TGTGCCAGCCGGGACACCGACACCGGGGAGCTGTTTTTT.

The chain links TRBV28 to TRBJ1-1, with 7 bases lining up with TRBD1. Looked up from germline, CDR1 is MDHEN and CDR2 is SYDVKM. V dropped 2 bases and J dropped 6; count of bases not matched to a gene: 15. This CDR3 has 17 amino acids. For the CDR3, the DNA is TGTGCCAGCAGTTTAGAGTTGGTCTCAGGGGGATCCGCTGAAGCTTTCTTT. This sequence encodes CASSLELVSGGSAEAFF. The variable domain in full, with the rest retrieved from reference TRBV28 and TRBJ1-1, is DVKVTQSSRYLVKRTGEKVFLECVQDMDHENMFWYRQDPGLGLRLIYFSYDVKMKEKGDIPEGYSVSREKKERFSLILESASTNQTSMYLCASSLELVSGGSAEAFFGQGTRLTVV.

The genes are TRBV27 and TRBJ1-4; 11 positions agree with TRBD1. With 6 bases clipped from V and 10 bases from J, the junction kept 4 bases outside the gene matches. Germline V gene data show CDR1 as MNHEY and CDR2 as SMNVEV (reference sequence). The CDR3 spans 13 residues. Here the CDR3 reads CASSGQGAGKLFF. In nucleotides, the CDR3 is TGTGCCAGCAGCGGACAGGGGGCTGGAAAACTGTTTTTT.

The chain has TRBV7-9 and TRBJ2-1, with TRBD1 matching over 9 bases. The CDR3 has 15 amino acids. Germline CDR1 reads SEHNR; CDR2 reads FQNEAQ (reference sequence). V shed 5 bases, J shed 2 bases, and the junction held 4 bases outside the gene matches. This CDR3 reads CASSRRQGAYNEQFF. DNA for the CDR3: TGTGCCAGCAGCCGTAGACAGGGGGCCTACAATGAGCAGTTCTTC.

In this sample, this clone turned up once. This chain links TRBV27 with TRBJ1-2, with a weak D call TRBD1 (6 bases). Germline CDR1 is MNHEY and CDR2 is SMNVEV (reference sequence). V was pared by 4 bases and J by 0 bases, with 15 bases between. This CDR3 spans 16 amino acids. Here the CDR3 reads CASSWGGGGSNYGYTF. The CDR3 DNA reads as TGTGCCAGCAGTTGGGGGGGCGGGGGATCTAACTATGGCTACACCTTC.

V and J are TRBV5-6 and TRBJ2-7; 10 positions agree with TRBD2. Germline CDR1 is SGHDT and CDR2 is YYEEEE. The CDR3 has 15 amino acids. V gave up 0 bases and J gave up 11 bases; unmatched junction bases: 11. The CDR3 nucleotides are TGTGCCAGCAGCTTGGTGGAACTAGCGGGATGGGCGGAGTACTTC. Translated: CASSLVELAGWAEYF.

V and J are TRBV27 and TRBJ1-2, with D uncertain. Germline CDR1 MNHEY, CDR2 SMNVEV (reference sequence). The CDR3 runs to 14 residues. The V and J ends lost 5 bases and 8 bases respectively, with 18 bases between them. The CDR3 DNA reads TGTGCCAGCAGTACCATGGACTCAACGAGAGGCTACACCTTC. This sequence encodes CASSTMDSTRGYTF.

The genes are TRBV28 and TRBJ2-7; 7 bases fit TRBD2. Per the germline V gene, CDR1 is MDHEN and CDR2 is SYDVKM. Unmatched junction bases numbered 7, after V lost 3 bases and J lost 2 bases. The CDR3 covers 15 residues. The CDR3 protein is CASSFRGRETYEQYF. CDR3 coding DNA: TGTGCCAGCAGTTTTCGAGGGAGGGAAACCTACGAGCAGTACTTC.

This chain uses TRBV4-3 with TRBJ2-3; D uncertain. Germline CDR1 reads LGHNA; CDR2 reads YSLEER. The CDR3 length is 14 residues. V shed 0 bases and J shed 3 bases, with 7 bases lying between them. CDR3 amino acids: CASSQERFTDTQYF. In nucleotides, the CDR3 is TGCGCCAGCAGCCAAGAACGGTTTACAGATACGCAGTATTTT.

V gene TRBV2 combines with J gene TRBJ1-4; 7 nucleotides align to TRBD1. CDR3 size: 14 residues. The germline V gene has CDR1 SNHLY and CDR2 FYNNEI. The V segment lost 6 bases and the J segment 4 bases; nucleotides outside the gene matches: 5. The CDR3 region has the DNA TGTGCCAGCAGCCGACAGGGAGGTAATGAAAAACTGTTTTTT. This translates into CASSRQGGNEKLFF.

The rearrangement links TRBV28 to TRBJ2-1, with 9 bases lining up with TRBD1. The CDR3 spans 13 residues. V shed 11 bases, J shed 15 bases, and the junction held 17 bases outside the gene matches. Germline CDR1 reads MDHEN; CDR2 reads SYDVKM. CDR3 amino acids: CAGSRDRVGRRFF. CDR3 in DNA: TGTGCCGGAAGCCGGGACAGGGTCGGTAGAAGGTTCTTC.

The CDR3 is CASKMTGVNSYEQYF. The CDR3 DNA reads as TGTGCCAGCAAGATGACAGGGGTTAACTCCTACGAGCAGTACTTC. The genes are TRBV28 and TRBJ2-7; 8 bases agree with TRBD1. The CDR3 length is 15 residues. The junction had 8 bases not matched to a gene; V was cut back by 7 bases and J by 0 bases. CDR1 MDHEN and CDR2 SYDVKM come from the germline V gene.

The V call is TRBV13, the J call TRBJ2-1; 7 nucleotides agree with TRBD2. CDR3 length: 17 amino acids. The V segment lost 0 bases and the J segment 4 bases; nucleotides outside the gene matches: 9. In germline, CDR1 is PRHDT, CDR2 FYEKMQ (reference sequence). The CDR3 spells CASSLGLGLADYNEQFF. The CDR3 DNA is TGTGCCAGCAGCTTAGGCCTTGGGCTAGCGGATTACAATGAGCAGTTCTTC. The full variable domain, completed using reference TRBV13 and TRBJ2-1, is AAGVIQSPRHLIKEKRETATLKCYPIPRHDTVYWYQQGPGQDPQFLISFYEKMQSDKGSIPDRFSAQQFSDYHSELNMSSLELGDSALYFCASSLGLGLADYNEQFFGPGTRLTVL.

CDR3 protein: CASSTYPGHFPTNEKLFF. The CDR3 nucleotides read TGTGCCAGCAGTACCTATCCGGGACATTTCCCAACTAATGAAAAACTGTTTTTT. The J gene is TRBJ1-4, the V gene TRBV6-2 or TRBV6-3; D possibly corresponds to TRBD1 (6 bases). Germline V gene sequence: CDR1 MNHEY, CDR2 SVGEGT. V gave up 5 bases and J gave up 0 bases, with 19 bases separating them. This CDR3 contains 18 residues.

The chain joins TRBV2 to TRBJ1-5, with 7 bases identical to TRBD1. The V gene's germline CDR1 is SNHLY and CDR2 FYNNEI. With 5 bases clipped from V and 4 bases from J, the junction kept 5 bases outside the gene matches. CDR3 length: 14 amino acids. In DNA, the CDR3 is TGTGCCAGCAGTACCCGGGACAGAAATCAGCCCCAGCATTTT. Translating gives CASSTRDRNQPQHF. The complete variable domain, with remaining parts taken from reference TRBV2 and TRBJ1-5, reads EPEVTQTPSHQVTQMGQEVILRCVPISNHLYFYWYRQILGQKVEFLVSFYNNEISEKSEIFDDQFSVERPDGSNFTLKIRSTKLEDSAMYFCASSTRDRNQPQHFGDGTRLSIL.

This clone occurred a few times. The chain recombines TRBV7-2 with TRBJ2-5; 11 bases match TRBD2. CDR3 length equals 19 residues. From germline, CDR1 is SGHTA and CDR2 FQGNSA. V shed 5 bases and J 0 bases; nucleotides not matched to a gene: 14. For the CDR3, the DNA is TGTGCCAGCAGCGTCAGGAAGCTAGCGGGGGGCAATAACCAAGAGACCCAGTACTTC. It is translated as CASSVRKLAGGNNQETQYF.

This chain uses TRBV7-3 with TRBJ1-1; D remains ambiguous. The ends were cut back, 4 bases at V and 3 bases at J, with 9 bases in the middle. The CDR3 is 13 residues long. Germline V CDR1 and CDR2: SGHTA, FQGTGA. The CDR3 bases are TGTGCCAGCAGCTCGCTTTCGGACACTGAAGCTTTCTTT. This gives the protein CASSSLSDTEAFF. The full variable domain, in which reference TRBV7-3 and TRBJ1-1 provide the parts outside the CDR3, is GAGVSQTPSNKVTEKGKYVELRCDPISGHTALYWYRQSLGQGPEFLIYFQGTGAADDSGLPNDRFFAVRPEGSVSTLKIQRTERGDSAVYLCASSSLSDTEAFFGQGTRLTVV.

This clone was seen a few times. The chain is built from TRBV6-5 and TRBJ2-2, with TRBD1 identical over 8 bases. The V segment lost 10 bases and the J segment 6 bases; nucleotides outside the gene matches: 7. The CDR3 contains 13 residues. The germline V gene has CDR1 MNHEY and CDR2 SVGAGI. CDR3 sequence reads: CATEGTGAGELFF. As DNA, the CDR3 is TGTGCCACTGAGGGGACAGGCGCCGGGGAGCTGTTTTTT.

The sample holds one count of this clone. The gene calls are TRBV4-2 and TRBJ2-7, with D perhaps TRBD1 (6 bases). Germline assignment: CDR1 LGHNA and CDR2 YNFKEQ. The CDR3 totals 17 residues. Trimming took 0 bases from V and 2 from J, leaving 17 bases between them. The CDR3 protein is CASSQEVDSLGAYEQYF. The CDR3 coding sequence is TGTGCCAGCAGCCAAGAAGTGGACAGCCTGGGGGCCTACGAGCAGTACTTC.

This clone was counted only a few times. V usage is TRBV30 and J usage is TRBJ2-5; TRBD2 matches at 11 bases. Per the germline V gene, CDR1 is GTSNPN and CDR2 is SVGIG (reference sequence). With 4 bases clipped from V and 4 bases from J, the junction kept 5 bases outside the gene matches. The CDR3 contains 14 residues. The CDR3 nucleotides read TGTGCCTGGAAGGCTAGCGGGGGGTTAGAGACCCAGTACTTC. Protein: CAWKASGGLETQYF.

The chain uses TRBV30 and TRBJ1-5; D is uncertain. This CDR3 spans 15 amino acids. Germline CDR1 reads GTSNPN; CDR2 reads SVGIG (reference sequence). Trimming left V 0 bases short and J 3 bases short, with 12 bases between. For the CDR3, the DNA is TGTGCCTGGAGTGTGGGTTCTTCGCCCAATCAGCCCCAGCATTTT. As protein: CAWSVGSSPNQPQHF.

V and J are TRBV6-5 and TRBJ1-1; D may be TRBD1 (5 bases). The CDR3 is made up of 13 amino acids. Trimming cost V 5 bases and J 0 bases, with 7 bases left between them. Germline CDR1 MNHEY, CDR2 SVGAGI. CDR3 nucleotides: TGTGCCAGCAGTCGGGGGGTGAACACTGAAGCTTTCTTT. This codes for CASSRGVNTEAFF.

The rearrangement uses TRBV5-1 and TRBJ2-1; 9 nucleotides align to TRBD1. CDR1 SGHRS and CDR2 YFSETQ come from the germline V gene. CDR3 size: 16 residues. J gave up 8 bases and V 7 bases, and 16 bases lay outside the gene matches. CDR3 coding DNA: TGCGCCAGCGGGACAGGGTCTGCGGGAGTCGGCCATGAGCAGTTCTTC. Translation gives CASGTGSAGVGHEQFF.